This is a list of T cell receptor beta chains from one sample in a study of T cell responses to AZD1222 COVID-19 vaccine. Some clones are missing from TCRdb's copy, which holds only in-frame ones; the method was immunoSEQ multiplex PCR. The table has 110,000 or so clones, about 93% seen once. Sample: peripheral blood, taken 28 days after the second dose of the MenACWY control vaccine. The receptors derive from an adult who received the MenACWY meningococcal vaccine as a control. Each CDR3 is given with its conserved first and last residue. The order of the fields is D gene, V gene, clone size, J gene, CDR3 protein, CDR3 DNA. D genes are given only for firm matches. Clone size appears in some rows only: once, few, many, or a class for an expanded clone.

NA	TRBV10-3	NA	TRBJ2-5	CAISGGSYQETQYF	TGTGCCATCAGTGGAGGATCATACCAAGAGACCCAGTACTTC
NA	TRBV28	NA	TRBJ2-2	CASSFFSVLGTGELFF	TGTGCCAGCAGTTTCTTTTCTGTTTTGGGCACCGGGGAGCTGTTTTTT
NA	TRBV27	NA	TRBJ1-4	CASRRGLYEKLFF	TGTGCCAGCCGGCGCGGACTGTATGAAAAACTGTTTTTT
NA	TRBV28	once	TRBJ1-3	CASSSPGAESGNTIYF	TGTGCCAGCAGTTCCCCCGGGGCCGAGTCTGGAAACACCATATATTTT
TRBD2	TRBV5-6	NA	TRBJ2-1	CASSLAGGGVINEQFF	TGTGCCAGCAGCCTAGCGGGAGGTGGGGTTATCAATGAGCAGTTCTTC
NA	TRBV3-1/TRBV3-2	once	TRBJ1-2	CASSQGSPFSSRSGGYTF	TGTGCCAGCAGCCAAGGTAGCCCATTTAGTTCTCGTTCGGGTGGCTACACCTTC
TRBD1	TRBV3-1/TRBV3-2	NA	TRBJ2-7	CASSQATGGWGEQYF	TGTGCCAGCAGCCAAGCGACAGGGGGATGGGGAGAGCAGTACTTC
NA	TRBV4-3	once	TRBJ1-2	CASSQDSGHKGYGYTF	TGCGCCAGCAGCCAAGATTCGGGACACAAAGGGTATGGCTACACCTTC
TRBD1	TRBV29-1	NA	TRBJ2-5	CSVDGGRGQETQYF	TGCAGCGTTGATGGTGGCAGGGGGCAAGAGACCCAGTACTTC
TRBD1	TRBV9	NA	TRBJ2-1	CASSPPGQAYNEQFF	TGTGCCAGCAGCCCACCGGGACAGGCGTACAATGAGCAGTTCTTC
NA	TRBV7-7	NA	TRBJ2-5	CASSLVWGSQETQYF	TGTGCCAGCAGCTTAGTTTGGGGTTCGCAAGAGACCCAGTACTTC
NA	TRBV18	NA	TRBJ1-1	CASSPVSRNTEAFF	TGTGCCAGCTCACCAGTCAGTAGAAACACTGAAGCTTTCTTT
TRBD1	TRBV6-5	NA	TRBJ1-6	CASSWDSFNSPLHF	TGTGCCAGCAGTTGGGACAGCTTTAATTCACCCCTCCACTTT
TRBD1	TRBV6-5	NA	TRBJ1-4	CASSLATGENEKLFF	TGTGCCAGCAGTTTAGCGACAGGGGAGAATGAAAAACTGTTTTTT
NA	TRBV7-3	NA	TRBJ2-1	CASSLTGGKKGEQFF	TGTGCCAGCAGCTTAACTGGCGGGAAAAAGGGTGAGCAGTTCTTC
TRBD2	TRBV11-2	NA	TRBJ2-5	CASSYSGYQETQYF	TGTGCCAGCAGCTATAGCGGGTACCAAGAGACCCAGTACTTC
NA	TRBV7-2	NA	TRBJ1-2	CASSGGNNYGYTF	TGTGCCAGCAGCGGAGGGAATAACTATGGCTACACCTTC
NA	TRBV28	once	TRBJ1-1	CASTPPGGSTEAFF	TGTGCCAGCACCCCCCCTGGAGGGAGTACTGAAGCTTTCTTT
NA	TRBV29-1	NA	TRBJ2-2	CSVEKSNTGELFF	TGCAGCGTTGAGAAGTCGAACACCGGGGAGCTGTTTTTT
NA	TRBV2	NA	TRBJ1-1	CASSLDGGNTEAFF	TGTGCCAGCAGTCTCGATGGGGGGAACACTGAAGCTTTCTTT
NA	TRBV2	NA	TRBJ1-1	CASSGTTVNTEAFF	TGTGCCAGCAGTGGGACGACAGTGAACACTGAAGCTTTCTTT
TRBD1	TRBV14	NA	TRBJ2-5	CASSQVGTGKETQYF	TGTGCCAGCAGCCAAGTGGGGACAGGCAAAGAGACCCAGTACTTC
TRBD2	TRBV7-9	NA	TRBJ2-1	CASSWVPGLAGVEQFF	TGTGCCAGCAGCTGGGTCCCGGGACTAGCGGGAGTTGAGCAGTTCTTC
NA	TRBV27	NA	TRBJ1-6	CASKDGRSSYNSPLHF	TGTGCCAGCAAGGATGGCCGGAGCTCCTATAATTCACCCCTCCACTTT
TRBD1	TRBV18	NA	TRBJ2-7	CASAIGTAPYEQYF	TGTGCCAGCGCTATCGGGACAGCTCCCTACGAGCAGTACTTC
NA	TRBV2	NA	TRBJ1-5	CASRPRGTQPQHF	TGTGCCAGCCGTCCCCGGGGCACGCAGCCCCAGCATTTT